These 31 T cell receptor beta chains were sequenced from one sample in a study of blood T cell repertoires in COVID-19. This table comes from immunoSEQ multiplex PCR, and its TCRdb copy is limited to in-frame clones, with some not included. The data hold 95,000 to 150,000 clones, with just over 85% observed a single time. Sequenced input: peripheral blood. These receptor sequences come from a man in his forties with acute or convalescent COVID-19.

The chain is built from TRBV7-2 and TRBJ2-7; tentative D call: TRBD1 (6 bases). The CDR3 totals 14 residues. Germline loops: CDR1 SGHTA, CDR2 FQGNSA. V lost 5 bases and J 4 bases, leaving 15 bases between the germline ends. The DNA for the CDR3 is TGTGCCAGCAGCGTCAGGACAGCCCGTTACGAGCAGTACTTC. This sequence encodes CASSVRTARYEQYF.

The rearrangement joins TRBV20-1 to TRBJ2-5; D remains ambiguous. The germline gives CDR1 DFQATT, CDR2 SNEGSKA (reference sequence). The CDR3 runs 12 residues. The germline V and J ends were trimmed by 3 bases and 3 bases, with 8 bases remaining between them. The CDR3 nucleotides are TGCAGTGCTAGTGGTACTAAAGAGACCCAGTACTTC. It encodes CSASGTKETQYF.

V is TRBV5-1 and J is TRBJ2-3, with D unresolved. The CDR3 runs to 13 residues. V gave up 5 bases and J gave up 5 bases, with 12 bases separating them. The germline gives CDR1 SGHRS, CDR2 YFSETQ. The CDR3 DNA is TGCGCCAGCAGGTCCGATCCAGTAGATACGCAGTATTTT. This codes for CASRSDPVDTQYF.

The chain combines TRBV21-1 with TRBJ1-3; TRBD1 was called by the table and not checked on the DNA. TRBV21-1 is described as a pseudogene. The CDR3 totals 16 residues. The CDR3 DNA follows: TGTGCCAGCAGCAAAAGTATCAGGGGCTCTGGAAACACCATATATTTT. Amino acid sequence: CASSKSIRGSGNTIYF.

The chain uses TRBV9 and TRBJ2-1; 15 bases align to TRBD2. CDR1 and CDR2 from the germline V gene are SGDLS and YYNGEE. J was trimmed by 0 bases and V by 0 bases; bases with no gene match: 10. CDR3 size: 21 residues. The CDR3 nucleotides read TGTGCCAGCAGCGTAGATTCGTGGACTAGCGGGAGGGCCGGCTCCTACAATGAGCAGTTCTTC. It yields the protein CASSVDSWTSGRAGSYNEQFF.

The rearrangement uses TRBV6-1 and TRBJ2-1; 11 bases match TRBD2. The CDR3 sequence is 15 residues long. Germline loops: CDR1 MNHNS, CDR2 SASEGT. V gave up 7 bases and J gave up 2 bases; unmatched junction bases: 4. The CDR3 here is CASTSLAGAYNEQFF. The CDR3 bases are TGTGCCAGCACCTCACTAGCGGGAGCCTACAATGAGCAGTTCTTC.

The V and J genes are TRBV19 and TRBJ2-7, with D tentatively TRBD2 (7 bases). Germline-derived CDR1 and CDR2 are LNHDA and SQIVND (reference sequence). The CDR3 length is 13 residues. Trimming pared 5 bases from V and 6 bases from J, leaving 14 bases between. The CDR3 bases are TGTGCCAGTAGTCCACACAGGGAGGGCGAGCAGTACTTC. Translated: CASSPHREGEQYF.

This clone showed up just a few times. The rearrangement joins TRBV30 to TRBJ2-7, with 13 bases matching TRBD2. The CDR3 has 19 amino acids. Germline CDR1 and CDR2: GTSNPN and SVGIG (reference sequence). After removal of 5 bases from V and 1 base from J, the junction contained 17 bases not matched to a gene. The CDR3 spells CAWSVLRLAGGNHSYEQYF. The DNA of the CDR3 is TGTGCCTGGTCCGTTTTAAGACTAGCGGGGGGAAACCATTCCTACGAGCAGTACTTC.

V usage is TRBV9 and J usage is TRBJ2-7; weak D call: TRBD1 (5 bases). V was shortened by 3 bases and J by 5 bases, with 9 bases between the two germline ends. The CDR3 is 12 residues long. Per the germline V gene, CDR1 is SGDLS and CDR2 is YYNGEE. This chain's CDR3 is CASSDTRDEQYF. Written as DNA, the CDR3 is TGTGCCAGCAGCGATACCAGGGACGAGCAGTACTTC.

The chain uses TRBV6-2 or TRBV6-3 and TRBJ2-2, with TRBD1 as a possible D gene (6 bases). The germline CDR1 and CDR2 sequences are MNHEY and SVGEGT. This CDR3 is 16 amino acids long. Trimming left V 2 bases short and J 7 bases short, with 17 bases between. This chain's CDR3 is CASSYVAGVEYGELFF. Written as DNA, the CDR3 is TGTGCCAGCAGTTACGTCGCAGGGGTGGAATACGGGGAGCTGTTTTTT.

This chain links TRBV27 with TRBJ1-2, with 7 bases lining up with TRBD1. The CDR3 contains 14 residues. After removal of 6 bases from V and 4 bases from J, the junction contained 8 bases not matched to a gene. The germline CDR1 and CDR2 sequences are MNHEY and SMNVEV (reference sequence). The chain's CDR3 is CASSLTGLGYGYTF. The CDR3 region has the DNA TGTGCCAGCAGCTTGACAGGGTTGGGCTATGGCTACACCTTC.

This rearrangement joins TRBV12-3 or TRBV12-4 to TRBJ1-2; D unresolved. The V end was cut by 1 base, the J end by 4 bases, with 7 bases between. The CDR3 length is 13 residues. The CDR3 nucleotides are TGTGCCAGCAGTTTAGAGGAGTCCTATGGCTACACCTTC. Its protein is CASSLEESYGYTF.

The chain recombines TRBV12-3 or TRBV12-4 with TRBJ1-4, with 7 positions matching TRBD1. V lost 6 bases, J lost 4 bases, and 2 bases stayed unmatched. The CDR3 is 13 amino acids. Here the CDR3 reads CASRRDSNEKLFF. The CDR3 DNA is TGTGCCAGCAGACGGGACAGTAATGAAAAACTGTTTTTT.

This clone was observed a single time. V is TRBV9 and J is TRBJ2-1; 14 bases fit TRBD2. Germline V gene lookup returns CDR1 SGDLS and CDR2 YYNGEE. V shed 3 bases and J 6 bases; nucleotides not matched to a gene: 5. This CDR3 region has 16 residues. The CDR3 bases are TGTGCCAGCAGCGACCTGGGACTAGCGGGAGCCAATGAGCAGTTCTTC. It is translated as CASSDLGLAGANEQFF.

This sequence joins TRBV9 and TRBJ2-3; 12 bases map to TRBD1. V dropped 4 bases and J dropped 3; count of bases not matched to a gene: 6. The CDR3 runs to 16 residues. Germline values: CDR1 SGDLS, CDR2 YYNGEE. CDR3 DNA: TGTGCCAGCAGCCCCGGGACAGGGGGCTTAACAGATACGCAGTATTTT. Protein sequence: CASSPGTGGLTDTQYF.

The V gene is TRBV6-2 or TRBV6-3, the J gene TRBJ1-2; D not certain. The CDR3 contains 14 residues. CDR1 is MNHEY and CDR2 is SVGEGT in the germline V gene. Trimming took 0 bases from V and 7 from J, leaving 12 bases between them. The CDR3 coding sequence is TGTGCCAGCAGTTACTCGGAGCTCCGGGGTGGCTACACCTTC. This translates into CASSYSELRGGYTF.

The V gene is TRBV6-5, the J gene TRBJ1-2; 9 bases map to TRBD1. This CDR3 region has 13 residues. The trim removed 2 bases at V and 7 bases at J, leaving 2 bases unmatched. Germline CDR1 and CDR2: MNHEY and SVGAGI. The DNA of the CDR3 is TGTGCCAGCAGTTACACAGGGGGCGTTGGCTACACCTTC. This codes for CASSYTGGVGYTF.

J is TRBJ1-4 and V is TRBV4-3; no clear D. Germline assignment: CDR1 LGHNA and CDR2 YSLEER. The CDR3 sequence is 14 residues long. V was shortened by 0 bases and J by 8 bases, with 10 bases between the two germline ends. The CDR3 protein is CASSQDPRKEKLFF. The CDR3 DNA reads as TGCGCCAGCAGCCAAGATCCGAGAAAGGAAAAACTGTTTTTT.

The chain's CDR3 is CAFLTGGSYQPQHF. CDR3 bases: TGTGCCTTTCTGACAGGGGGATCGTATCAGCCCCAGCATTTT. The rearrangement joins TRBV30 to TRBJ1-5, with TRBD1 identical over 9 bases. Germline-derived CDR1 and CDR2 are GTSNPN and SVGIG (reference sequence). The CDR3 has 14 amino acids. Losses at the gene ends were 7 bases for V and 5 bases for J; bases not matched to a gene: 9.

The chain carries TRBV7-2 and TRBJ1-1; 7 nucleotides align to TRBD1. V trimming: 5 bases; J trimming: 2 bases; junction bases outside the gene matches: 5. The CDR3 runs 14 residues. The germline gives CDR1 SGHTA, CDR2 FQGNSA. The CDR3 region has the DNA TGTGCCAGCAGCATTACAGGGGCAAACACTGAAGCTTTCTTT. The encoded protein is CASSITGANTEAFF.

The chain joins TRBV6-5 to TRBJ1-6, with D perhaps matching TRBD1 (5 bases). This CDR3 region has 16 residues. Trimming pared 1 base from V and 14 bases from J, leaving 21 bases between. Germline loops: CDR1 MNHEY, CDR2 SVGAGI. This CDR3 is CASSYLQGGSSSALHF. The CDR3 DNA follows: TGTGCCAGCAGTTACTTGCAGGGAGGGAGTTCCTCGGCCCTCCACTTT.

This chain links TRBV19 with TRBJ1-5; D unresolved. Trimming left V 5 bases short and J 3 bases short, with 8 bases between. Germline-derived CDR1 and CDR2 are LNHDA and SQIVND (reference sequence). This CDR3 spans 13 amino acids. In nucleotides, the CDR3 is TGTGCCAGTAGTGAGGTCCTCAATCAGCCCCAGCATTTT. The encoded protein is CASSEVLNQPQHF. Combining the CDR3 with reference TRBV19 and TRBJ1-5 gives the whole variable domain DGGITQSPKYLFRKEGQNVTLSCEQNLNHDAMYWYRQDPGQGLRLIYYSQIVNDFQKGDIAEGYSVSREKKESFPLTVTSAQKNPTAFYLCASSEVLNQPQHFGDGTRLSIL.

The chain recombines TRBV11-2 with TRBJ1-1; D gene ambiguous. Trimming left V 5 bases short and J 5 bases short, with 12 bases between. This CDR3 comprises 13 residues. From germline, CDR1 is SGHAT and CDR2 FQNNGV. The CDR3 sequence is CASSQEVLTEAFF. The DNA for the CDR3 is TGTGCCAGCAGCCAGGAGGTTCTGACTGAAGCTTTCTTT.

J is TRBJ1-1 and V is TRBV9; D gene ambiguous. CDR3 length equals 13 residues. V lost 2 bases, J lost 1 base, and 6 bases lay in between. Germline lookup yields CDR1 SGDLS and CDR2 YYNGEE. The CDR3 protein is CASSVRWNTEAFF. DNA of the CDR3: TGTGCCAGCAGCGTGAGATGGAACACTGAAGCTTTCTTT.

The chain combines TRBV5-8 with TRBJ1-5, with D hard to call. Deletions cut 1 base from V and 0 bases from J, with 8 bases between. Germline V gene sequence: CDR1 SGHTS, CDR2 YDEGEE. The CDR3 extends over 15 amino acids. CDR3 residues: CASSLRSSSNQPQHF. The CDR3 region has the DNA TGTGCCAGCAGCTTGAGGAGCTCTAGCAATCAGCCCCAGCATTTT.

The CDR3: CASSLGDRGEAFF. CDR3 in DNA: TGTGCCAGCAGCTTAGGGGACAGGGGAGAAGCTTTCTTT. This chain links TRBV7-6 with TRBJ1-1; 10 nucleotides match TRBD1. From germline, CDR1 is SGHVS and CDR2 FNYEAQ. The CDR3 loop spans 13 amino acids. Unmatched junction bases numbered 1, after V lost 1 base and J lost 8 bases.

This chain uses TRBV5-4 with TRBJ2-1; no reliable D call. V dropped 0 bases and J dropped 4 bases, with 5 bases sitting between them. This CDR3 region has 13 residues. CDR1 is SGHNT, CDR2 YYREEE, per germline (reference sequence). DNA of the CDR3: TGTGCCAGCAGCTTGGTCGGGTACAATGAGCAGTTCTTC. This codes for CASSLVGYNEQFF.

This chain connects TRBV12-5 to TRBJ1-1; D remains ambiguous. The V end was cut by 6 bases, the J end by 1 base, with 12 bases between. The germline CDR1 and CDR2 sequences are LGHNT and FRNRAP. The CDR3 is made up of 14 amino acids. The chain's CDR3 is CASGTDTENTEAFF. The CDR3 DNA reads TGTGCTAGTGGCACAGATACAGAGAACACTGAAGCTTTCTTT.

This clone appeared a single time. The V and J genes are TRBV6-5 and TRBJ1-3, with D perhaps matching TRBD1 (6 bases). CDR1 is MNHEY and CDR2 is SVGAGI in the germline V gene. V lost 2 bases to trimming and J lost 4 bases, with 12 bases between them. The CDR3 sequence is 15 residues long. CDR3 sequence: CASSYDRSLGNTIYF. For the CDR3, the DNA is TGTGCCAGCAGTTACGACAGGTCCTTAGGAAACACCATATATTTT.

The chain links TRBV7-2 to TRBJ2-1, with unresolved D. Germline CDR1 reads SGHTA; CDR2 reads FQGNSA. Trimming took off 0 bases at V and 4 bases at J, with 4 bases between the two ends. This CDR3 has 13 residues. The CDR3 DNA reads TGTGCCAGCAGCTTAGCGTCATACAATGAGCAGTTCTTC. Amino acids: CASSLASYNEQFF. Combining the CDR3 with reference TRBV7-2 and TRBJ2-1 gives the whole variable domain GAGVSQSPSNKVTEKGKDVELRCDPISGHTALYWYRQSLGQGLEFLIYFQGNSAPDKSGLPSDRFSAERTGGSVSTLTIQRTQQEDSAVYLCASSLASYNEQFFGPGTRLTVL.

This chain links TRBV24-1 with TRBJ2-3, with TRBD1 identical over 10 bases. The V gene end was trimmed by 10 bases and the J gene end by 3 bases; junction bases not matched to a gene: 3. CDR3 size: 13 residues. Germline lookup yields CDR1 KGHDR and CDR2 SFDVKD. Here the CDR3 DNA reads TGTGCCACTCGACAGGGGGCTACAGATACGCAGTATTTT. It yields the protein CATRQGATDTQYF.